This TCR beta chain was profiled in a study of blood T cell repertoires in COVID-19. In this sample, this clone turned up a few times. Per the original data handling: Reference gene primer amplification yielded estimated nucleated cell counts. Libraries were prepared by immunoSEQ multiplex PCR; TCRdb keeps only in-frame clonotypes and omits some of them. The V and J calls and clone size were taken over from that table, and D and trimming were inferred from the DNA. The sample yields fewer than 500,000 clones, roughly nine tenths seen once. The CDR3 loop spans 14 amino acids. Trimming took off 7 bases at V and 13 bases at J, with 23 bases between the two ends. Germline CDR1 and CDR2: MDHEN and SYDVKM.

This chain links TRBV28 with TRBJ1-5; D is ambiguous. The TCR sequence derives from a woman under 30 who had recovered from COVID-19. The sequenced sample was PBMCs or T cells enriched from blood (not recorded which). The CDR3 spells CASTREAQHLEQHF. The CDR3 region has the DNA TGTGCCAGCACCCGGGAGGCCCAGCATTTGGAACAGCATTTT.